This T cell receptor (beta chain) was sequenced for a study of CD8+ T cells in alopecia areata. PBMCs yielded sorted CD4+ and CD8+ T cells. Reverse transcribed after extraction, RNA yielded cDNA as the sequencing template. Here immunoSEQ multiplex PCR was the method, and the copy in TCRdb shows in-frame clones only, minus some. The sample includes about 180,000 clones, 50% to 70% of them seen just once. Trimming took 0 bases from V and 2 from J, leaving 5 bases between them. This CDR3 spans 14 amino acids. Germline V CDR1 and CDR2: SGHRS, YFSETQ. The sample in question was CD4+ T cells sorted from blood, obtained at week 0. The chain is built from TRBV5-1 and TRBJ2-2; D is unresolved. The TCR sequence derives from a human donor with alopecia areata. The CDR3 DNA reads TGCGCCAGCAGCTTGGATCTAAACACCGGGGAGCTGTTTTTT. Its translation is CASSLDLNTGELFF.